This TCR beta chain appears in the sequencing data of a study of blood T cell repertoires in COVID-19. V was shortened by 1 base and J by 2 bases, with 17 bases between the two germline ends. This CDR3 has 17 amino acids. CDR1 and CDR2 (germline): SEHNR, FQNEAQ (reference sequence). This clone showed up just a few times. Sequencing was performed with immunoSEQ multiplex PCR; in TCRdb, only in-frame clones are kept and a portion is missing. The table lists approximately 140,000 clones, about 87% of them singletons, with 3% to 4% in the top ten. This rearrangement joins TRBV7-9 to TRBJ1-2; a possible D gene is TRBD1 (5 bases). The receptor's source is a man in his fifties or sixties in a cohort exposed to, infected with or recovered from COVID-19 (not recorded which). Sequencing was carried out using PBMCs or T cells enriched from blood (not recorded which). CDR3 sequence: CASSLDDWRDSNYGYTF. The CDR3 nucleotides are TGTGCCAGCAGCTTAGACGATTGGAGGGACTCGAACTATGGCTACACCTTC.